Listed below are T cell receptor beta chains from one sample, sequenced in a study of CD8 T cells in cerebrospinal fluid in Alzheimer's disease. TCRdb re-called the 10x single-cell sequencing reads; one entry per CDR3 protein, DNA not given. The sample table sets out about 1,100 distinct CDR3 sequences. The sample was cerebrospinal fluid. The source of these receptors is a human donor with mild cognitive impairment. Each CDR3 is given with its conserved first and last residue. Fields, in order: J gene, clone size, V gene, CDR3 protein. Not every row has a clone size; where given, it reads once, few, many or a size class.

j_gene: TRBJ1-2
abundance: medium-sized
v_gene: TRBV25-1
CDR3aa: CASSDWGQGTYGYTF

j_gene: TRBJ1-2
abundance: large
v_gene: TRBV10-2
CDR3aa: CAIHRDGGYTF

j_gene: TRBJ2-7
abundance: medium-sized
v_gene: TRBV7-2
CDR3aa: CASSLERGGNHEQYF

j_gene: TRBJ1-2
abundance: medium-sized
v_gene: TRBV12-3/TRBV12-4
CDR3aa: CASRPRDTLNYGYTF

j_gene: TRBJ1-4
abundance: medium-sized
v_gene: TRBV15
CDR3aa: CATSRGGPGFGSEKLFF

j_gene: TRBJ1-6
abundance: medium-sized
v_gene: TRBV20-1
CDR3aa: CSARTGQYNSPLHF

j_gene: TRBJ1-5
abundance: .
v_gene: TRBV2
CDR3aa: CASSEATGFFQPQHF

j_gene: TRBJ2-7
abundance: .
v_gene: TRBV19
CDR3aa: CASSAPDRALEQYF

j_gene: TRBJ2-7
abundance: .
v_gene: TRBV20-1
CDR3aa: CSAGGLLSYEQYF

j_gene: TRBJ1-6
abundance: medium-sized
v_gene: TRBV6-5
CDR3aa: CAAGVSSYNSPLHF

j_gene: TRBJ2-2
abundance: medium-sized
v_gene: TRBV6-5
CDR3aa: CASSDPPGTGFSTGELFF

j_gene: TRBJ1-1
abundance: large
v_gene: TRBV4-1
CDR3aa: CASSPFGGNTEAFF

j_gene: TRBJ1-6
abundance: medium-sized
v_gene: TRBV7-2
CDR3aa: CASSLTGGIVNSPLHF

j_gene: TRBJ2-1
abundance: medium-sized
v_gene: TRBV28
CDR3aa: CASSSWQGNNEQFF

j_gene: TRBJ2-3
abundance: .
v_gene: TRBV20-1
CDR3aa: CSAGKTSGGPDTQYF

j_gene: TRBJ1-5
abundance: large
v_gene: TRBV5-1
CDR3aa: CASSPRGGNQPQHF

j_gene: TRBJ2-3
abundance: medium-sized
v_gene: TRBV11-1
CDR3aa: CASSLRPGLGHSGTDTQYF

j_gene: TRBJ2-2
abundance: large
v_gene: TRBV4-3
CDR3aa: CASSQDAEAGELFF

j_gene: TRBJ2-5
abundance: medium-sized
v_gene: TRBV4-1
CDR3aa: CASSQALAGGIETQYF

j_gene: TRBJ2-5
abundance: large
v_gene: TRBV18
CDR3aa: CASSPNTGVGETQYF

j_gene: TRBJ1-5
abundance: large
v_gene: TRBV24-1
CDR3aa: CATSDYTGRRQPQHF

j_gene: TRBJ1-1
abundance: medium-sized
v_gene: TRBV5-1
CDR3aa: CASSLVRGGLDTEAFF

j_gene: TRBJ2-3
abundance: medium-sized
v_gene: TRBV11-3
CDR3aa: CASSPGYTDTQYF

j_gene: TRBJ2-3
abundance: large
v_gene: TRBV6-5
CDR3aa: CASRPIVAGADTQYF

j_gene: TRBJ2-7
abundance: medium-sized
v_gene: TRBV6-6
CDR3aa: CASSYGPYEQYF

j_gene: TRBJ1-1
abundance: medium-sized
v_gene: TRBV28
CDR3aa: CASSFGGAKTEAFF

j_gene: TRBJ2-2
abundance: medium-sized
v_gene: TRBV9
CDR3aa: CASKSGTSGTGELFF

j_gene: TRBJ2-7
abundance: medium-sized
v_gene: TRBV20-1
CDR3aa: CSAEDRGPTYEQYF

j_gene: TRBJ2-1
abundance: large
v_gene: TRBV12-3/TRBV12-4
CDR3aa: CASSPTLGSLSYNEQFF

j_gene: TRBJ1-1
abundance: medium-sized
v_gene: TRBV12-3/TRBV12-4
CDR3aa: CASSPRTGRNTEAFF

j_gene: TRBJ2-1
abundance: large
v_gene: TRBV5-6
CDR3aa: CASSPPGVNEQFF

j_gene: TRBJ2-2
abundance: large
v_gene: TRBV2
CDR3aa: CASSPDRVATGELFF

j_gene: TRBJ2-2
abundance: medium-sized
v_gene: TRBV12-5
CDR3aa: CASGSTAGPGELFF

j_gene: TRBJ2-3
abundance: medium-sized
v_gene: TRBV9
CDR3aa: CASSQGTGDTDTQYF

j_gene: TRBJ2-6
abundance: large
v_gene: TRBV25-1
CDR3aa: CASRDRTGAGANVLTF

j_gene: TRBJ2-1
abundance: large
v_gene: TRBV5-1
CDR3aa: CASSLLGPYNEQFF

j_gene: TRBJ2-1
abundance: medium-sized
v_gene: TRBV3-1
CDR3aa: CASSRTLKTKEQFF

j_gene: TRBJ2-7
abundance: large
v_gene: TRBV6-5
CDR3aa: CASSYRRGGYEQYF

j_gene: TRBJ2-3
abundance: large
v_gene: TRBV18
CDR3aa: CASSPLQGAGTDTQYF

j_gene: TRBJ2-3
abundance: large
v_gene: TRBV4-3
CDR3aa: CASSQEIAGGSADTQYF

j_gene: TRBJ1-2
abundance: medium-sized
v_gene: TRBV30
CDR3aa: CAWSADENYGYTF

j_gene: TRBJ2-2
abundance: .
v_gene: TRBV7-2
CDR3aa: CASSFDRSYNELFF

j_gene: TRBJ1-2
abundance: medium-sized
v_gene: TRBV2
CDR3aa: CASSVHAGNYGYTF

j_gene: TRBJ2-6
abundance: large
v_gene: TRBV5-1
CDR3aa: CASYDGGSGANVLTF

j_gene: TRBJ1-2
abundance: medium-sized
v_gene: TRBV5-4
CDR3aa: CASSYDRGYGYTF

j_gene: TRBJ2-2
abundance: large
v_gene: TRBV5-1
CDR3aa: CASSLYRGANTGELFF

j_gene: TRBJ2-3
abundance: large
v_gene: TRBV7-3
CDR3aa: CASSFGSPGEDTQYF

j_gene: TRBJ1-5
abundance: medium-sized
v_gene: TRBV29-1
CDR3aa: CSVAEGWAQPQHF